These T cell receptor beta chains were read from a single sample in a study of shared clonotypes between healthy human individuals. Sequenced by immunoSEQ multiplex PCR; TCRdb stores in-frame clones only, minus some. The table lists about 1 million clones, around 76% of them singletons, with less than 1.5% in the top ten. The sequenced sample was memory CD4+ T cells sorted from blood. These receptor sequences come from a man aged 18 to 35 in good health. CDR3s include the opening cysteine and the closing phenylalanine or tryptophan. A D gene is named only where the DNA matches it firmly. Clone size is given for some rows only: seen once, a few or many times, or a class if the clone is expanded.

d_call: NA; clone_size: once; j_call: TRBJ1-1; v_call: TRBV30; cdr3_nt: TGTGCCTGGAGTGAGGCAGGGGCCACTGAAGCTTTCTTT; cdr3_aa: CAWSEAGATEAFF
d_call: TRBD2; clone_size: NA; j_call: TRBJ2-1; v_call: TRBV18; cdr3_nt: TGTGCCAGCTCACCAGGTCTAGCGGAGGTGGAGCAGTTCTTC; cdr3_aa: CASSPGLAEVEQFF
d_call: TRBD1; clone_size: NA; j_call: TRBJ1-6; v_call: TRBV6-4; cdr3_nt: TGTGCCAGCAGTTTAACAGGGGACAATTCACCCCTCCACTTT; cdr3_aa: CASSLTGDNSPLHF
d_call: TRBD2; clone_size: NA; j_call: TRBJ2-3; v_call: TRBV4-3; cdr3_nt: TGCGCCAGCAGCCAAAAGGGAAGCGGGAGGGGTTTAACGAGCACAGATACGCAGTATTTT; cdr3_aa: CASSQKGSGRGLTSTDTQYF
d_call: TRBD2; clone_size: few; j_call: TRBJ2-1; v_call: TRBV9; cdr3_nt: TGTGCCAGCAGCGCACAACAGCGGGAGGCCAATGAGCAGTTCTTC; cdr3_aa: CASSAQQREANEQFF
d_call: NA; clone_size: NA; j_call: TRBJ2-7; v_call: TRBV7-8; cdr3_nt: TGTGCCAGCAGCTTAAGGGACAACTCCTACGAGCAGTACTTC; cdr3_aa: CASSLRDNSYEQYF
d_call: TRBD1; clone_size: NA; j_call: TRBJ1-5; v_call: TRBV6-1; cdr3_nt: TGTGCCAGCAGCGCGAGGGACAGAGGGAATCAGCCCCAGCATTTT; cdr3_aa: CASSARDRGNQPQHF
d_call: TRBD2; clone_size: NA; j_call: TRBJ2-1; v_call: TRBV9; cdr3_nt: TGTGCCAGCAGCGTAGGTGCACTAGCGGGAAATGAGCAGTTCTTC; cdr3_aa: CASSVGALAGNEQFF
d_call: NA; clone_size: NA; j_call: TRBJ2-7; v_call: TRBV7-2; cdr3_nt: TGTGCCAGCAGCTTAGAGTGGGAGCATTACGAGCAGTACTTC; cdr3_aa: CASSLEWEHYEQYF
d_call: NA; clone_size: few; j_call: TRBJ2-6; v_call: TRBV19; cdr3_nt: TGTGCCAGTAGTATAAGGGCAGGGGCCGGGGCCAACGTCCTGACTTTC; cdr3_aa: CASSIRAGAGANVLTF
d_call: NA; clone_size: few; j_call: TRBJ1-6; v_call: TRBV2; cdr3_nt: TGTGCCAGCAGGATTTCCAGCTCCTATAATTCACCCCTCCACTTT; cdr3_aa: CASRISSSYNSPLHF
d_call: NA; clone_size: NA; j_call: TRBJ2-3; v_call: TRBV5-4; cdr3_nt: TGTGCCAGCAGCTTCTTCGTCGCAGGAGGACCCAGAATCACAGATACGCAGTATTTT; cdr3_aa: CASSFFVAGGPRITDTQYF
d_call: NA; clone_size: NA; j_call: TRBJ2-1; v_call: TRBV5-1; cdr3_nt: TGCGCCAGCAGCCTCCCGGGTGGTGAGCAGTTCTTC; cdr3_aa: CASSLPGGEQFF
d_call: TRBD1; clone_size: NA; j_call: TRBJ1-2; v_call: TRBV5-8; cdr3_nt: TGTGCCAGCAGCCGCAGACAGGGTACCGATGGCTACACCTTC; cdr3_aa: CASSRRQGTDGYTF
d_call: TRBD1; clone_size: NA; j_call: TRBJ2-1; v_call: TRBV11-2; cdr3_nt: TGTGCCAGCAGACCCCACGGGACAGGGGTCGATGAGCAGTTCTTC; cdr3_aa: CASRPHGTGVDEQFF
d_call: NA; clone_size: NA; j_call: TRBJ1-2; v_call: TRBV16; cdr3_nt: TGTGCCAGCAGCCAATCAGGGGCGAGGGGCTACACCTTC; cdr3_aa: CASSQSGARGYTF
d_call: NA; clone_size: NA; j_call: TRBJ1-5; v_call: TRBV19; cdr3_nt: TGTGCCAGTAGCGCCTTACCAGTTAGCAATCAGCCCCAGCATTTT; cdr3_aa: CASSALPVSNQPQHF
d_call: NA; clone_size: NA; j_call: TRBJ2-3; v_call: TRBV9; cdr3_nt: TGTGCCAGCAGCGGGGGGACCAGCAAAGGTACAGATACGCAGTATTTT; cdr3_aa: CASSGGTSKGTDTQYF
d_call: NA; clone_size: NA; j_call: TRBJ2-7; v_call: TRBV27; cdr3_nt: TGTGCCAGCAGTTTATCCGGGAGAGTCTACGAGCAGTACTTC; cdr3_aa: CASSLSGRVYEQYF
d_call: TRBD1; clone_size: once; j_call: TRBJ2-7; v_call: TRBV18; cdr3_nt: TGTGCCAGCTCACCCCAATCTGGGACAGGTAGCGAGCAGTACTTC; cdr3_aa: CASSPQSGTGSEQYF
d_call: NA; clone_size: NA; j_call: TRBJ2-1; v_call: TRBV11-2; cdr3_nt: TGTGCCAGCAGCTTAGGTTTGAAGGGAAGCTCGGGAAATGAGCAGTTCTTC; cdr3_aa: CASSLGLKGSSGNEQFF
d_call: NA; clone_size: NA; j_call: TRBJ1-1; v_call: TRBV19; cdr3_nt: TGTGCCAGTAGTATTCGAGGTTCGGTGAACACTGAAGCTTTCTTT; cdr3_aa: CASSIRGSVNTEAFF
d_call: NA; clone_size: NA; j_call: TRBJ2-7; v_call: TRBV18; cdr3_nt: TGTGCCAGCTCGCGCTACAGGGATCTCTACGAGCAGTACTTC; cdr3_aa: CASSRYRDLYEQYF
d_call: NA; clone_size: NA; j_call: TRBJ1-2; v_call: TRBV7-8; cdr3_nt: TGTGCCAGCAAGGTTCTGGGAGGGATAAACTATGGCTACACCTTC; cdr3_aa: CASKVLGGINYGYTF
d_call: NA; clone_size: NA; j_call: TRBJ2-3; v_call: TRBV9; cdr3_nt: TGTGCCAGCAGCGTAGCTGGACCCGTCAACACAGATACGCAGTATTTT; cdr3_aa: CASSVAGPVNTDTQYF
d_call: NA; clone_size: NA; j_call: TRBJ2-7; v_call: TRBV27; cdr3_nt: TGTGCCAGCAGTTTACAGGCAGGGAGCTCCTACGAGCAGTACTTC; cdr3_aa: CASSLQAGSSYEQYF
d_call: NA; clone_size: few; j_call: TRBJ2-3; v_call: TRBV9; cdr3_nt: TGTGCCAGCAGCGTATTATTACTAGATACGCAGTATTTT; cdr3_aa: CASSVLLLDTQYF
d_call: NA; clone_size: NA; j_call: TRBJ1-1; v_call: TRBV5-1; cdr3_nt: TGCGCCAGCAGCGGAGGGGGGTCTGAAGCTTTCTTT; cdr3_aa: CASSGGGSEAFF
d_call: NA; clone_size: NA; j_call: TRBJ1-2; v_call: TRBV6-5; cdr3_nt: TGTGCCAGCAGTTCCCCGGGGGGCTACACCTTC; cdr3_aa: CASSSPGGYTF
d_call: NA; clone_size: NA; j_call: TRBJ2-1; v_call: TRBV7-9; cdr3_nt: TGTGCCAGCAGACAAAGCTCCTCCTCCTACAATGAGCAGTTCTTC; cdr3_aa: CASRQSSSSYNEQFF
d_call: NA; clone_size: NA; j_call: TRBJ1-5; v_call: TRBV7-2; cdr3_nt: TGTGCCAGCAGCTTAGATTATCAGGGAGGGAATCAGCCCCAGCATTTT; cdr3_aa: CASSLDYQGGNQPQHF